This T cell receptor (beta chain) was recovered during a study of cytomegalovirus exposure and HLA in healthy donors. General observations from the study: About 87% or about 30% of the time was how often most TCR beta V segments were productive, according to an earlier analysis. A likely sequencing artifact accounted for one observed cluster of highly shared sequence variants.

The PCR contained 60 Vbeta and 13 Jbeta primers. Using immunoSEQ multiplex PCR, the repertoire was profiled, and TCRdb retains in-frame clones only, with some absent. The data contain about 160,000 clones, approximately 80% of them singletons. Looked up from germline, CDR1 is SNHLY and CDR2 is FYNNEI. The CDR3 spans 14 residues. V gave up 5 bases and J gave up 5 bases, with 14 bases separating them. About this clone: The target antigen is unknown.

The chain uses TRBV2 and TRBJ2-3; D unresolved. Sequencing was carried out using PBMCs. The source of this sequence is a woman between 40 and 50 years old in good health and CMV-seropositive. CDR3 in amino acids: CASSRLSLGDTQYF. CDR3 DNA: TGTGCCAGCAGTCGACTGTCACTTGGAGATACGCAGTATTTT.